What follows are 21 T cell receptor beta chains derived from one specimen sequenced in a study of blood T cell repertoires in COVID-19. Sequencing used immunoSEQ multiplex PCR; TCRdb keeps in-frame clones, though not all of them. The data contain about 110,000 clones, 75% to 90% of them seen just once; the ten biggest clones take up approximately 7.9%. Sequencing was carried out using peripheral blood. The receptor source for this set is a man aged 65 to 85 with acute or convalescent COVID-19.

The chain joins TRBV7-9 to TRBJ1-6, with D possibly matching TRBD1 (5 bases). The germline CDR1 and CDR2 sequences are SEHNR and FQNEAQ (reference sequence). V lost 2 bases to trimming and J lost 9 bases, with 20 bases between them. This CDR3 is built from 17 residues. The CDR3 DNA sequence: TGTGCCAGCAGCTTACTCTCTAGGGTGGACATGTTTTCACCCCTCCACTTT. The encoded protein is CASSLLSRVDMFSPLHF.

The chain is built from TRBV6-1 and TRBJ2-1; D uncertain. Germline V gene sequence: CDR1 MNHNS, CDR2 SASEGT. V dropped 10 bases and J dropped 5 bases, with 15 bases sitting between them. This CDR3 has 13 residues. The CDR3 DNA sequence: TGTGCCACGAGGTGGTTAGCAAACAATGAGCAGTTCTTC. This translates into CATRWLANNEQFF.

The chain recombines TRBV6-5 with TRBJ1-5; unclear D gene. CDR3 length: 13 residues. The germline V gene encodes CDR1 MNHEY and CDR2 SVGAGI. Trimming stripped 3 bases from V and 0 bases from J, with 3 bases between. CDR3 protein: CASSYSSNQPQHF. CDR3 sequence (DNA): TGTGCCAGCAGTTATAGTAGCAATCAGCCCCAGCATTTT.

V and J are TRBV3-1 (or the pseudogene TRBV3-2) and TRBJ1-6; D not certain. This CDR3 region has 12 residues. Trimming took off 1 base at V and 10 bases at J, with 5 bases between the two ends. Germline CDR1 reads LGHDT; CDR2 reads YNNKEL (reference sequence). CDR3 in amino acids: CASSQAGSPLHF. The CDR3 DNA reads as TGTGCCAGCAGCCAAGCGGGGTCACCCCTCCACTTT.

The chain recombines TRBV15 with TRBJ1-6; 7 nucleotides match TRBD1. Germline V lookup: CDR1 LNHNV, CDR2 YYDKDF (reference sequence). This CDR3 is built from 15 residues. V was clipped by 1 base and J by 4 bases; unmatched bases: 1. The CDR3 loop is CATSRVGQYNSPLHF. CDR3 coding DNA: TGTGCCACCAGCAGAGTGGGACAGTATAATTCACCCCTCCACTTT.

This rearrangement joins TRBV5-5 to TRBJ1-6, with D unclear. CDR1 and CDR2 from the germline V gene are SGHKS and YYEKEE (reference sequence). Trimming took 1 base from V and 9 from J, leaving 11 bases between them. The CDR3 totals 14 residues. The CDR3 spells CASSLNGVGSPLHF. The CDR3 DNA reads TGTGCCAGCAGCTTGAACGGGGTGGGTTCACCCCTCCACTTT.

The rearrangement joins TRBV9 to TRBJ2-7; 11 bases match TRBD2. Germline V gene lookup returns CDR1 SGDLS and CDR2 YYNGEE. Trimming took 3 bases from V and 4 from J; bases not matched to a gene: 6. The CDR3 totals 15 residues. The chain's CDR3 is CASSESASGRYEQYF. The CDR3 coding sequence is TGTGCCAGCAGCGAATCGGCTAGCGGGAGGTACGAGCAGTACTTC.

The chain joins TRBV30 to TRBJ1-1; tentative D call: TRBD1 (6 bases). CDR3 length: 13 amino acids. Looked up from germline, CDR1 is GTSNPN and CDR2 is SVGIG (reference sequence). For the CDR3, the DNA is TGTGCTGCAAAACCCACCACAGGGACCGAAGCTTTCTTT. Encoded protein: CAAKPTTGTEAFF.

This clone has a handful of counts. The sample carries other DNA sequences with the same CDR3. The J gene is TRBJ1-4, the V gene TRBV6-5; 7 bases are a match to TRBD1. V lost 6 bases and J lost 0; bases outside the gene matches: 1. Germline assignment: CDR1 MNHEY and CDR2 SVGAGI. The CDR3 covers 14 residues. CDR3 protein: CASSRGATNEKLFF. CDR3 in DNA: TGTGCCAGCAGCAGGGGGGCAACTAATGAAAAACTGTTTTTT.

The genes are TRBV7-9 and TRBJ1-2; 10 bases fit TRBD1. This CDR3 has 15 amino acids. Germline loops: CDR1 SEHNR, CDR2 FQNEAQ (reference sequence). V shed 5 bases, J shed 7 bases, and the junction held 10 bases outside the gene matches. CDR3 in amino acids: CASSEGQGGSGGYTF. CDR3 DNA sequence: TGTGCCAGCAGCGAAGGACAGGGGGGATCTGGTGGCTACACCTTC.

In its sample, this clone was seen once. J is TRBJ1-6 and V is TRBV9, with a possible D match to TRBD1 (6 bases). Trimming stripped 2 bases from V and 7 bases from J, with 10 bases between. The CDR3 is 14 amino acids. Per germline, CDR1 SGDLS and CDR2 YYNGEE. The CDR3 spells CASSVKGVNSPLHF. CDR3 bases: TGTGCCAGCAGCGTTAAGGGGGTGAATTCACCCCTCCACTTT.

This chain links TRBV6-5 with TRBJ1-1, with 8 bases that match TRBD1. V shed 6 bases, J shed 0 bases, and the junction held 3 bases outside the gene matches. The CDR3 covers 14 residues. The germline V gene has CDR1 MNHEY and CDR2 SVGAGI. This chain's CDR3 is CASRDRAMNTEAFF. The CDR3 DNA reads TGTGCCAGCAGGGACAGGGCCATGAACACTGAAGCTTTCTTT.

The chain recombines TRBV6-5 with TRBJ2-3; D might be TRBD2 (7 bases). Germline V gene lookup returns CDR1 MNHEY and CDR2 SVGAGI. The CDR3 is 14 residues long. V was shortened by 10 bases and J by 5 bases, with 19 bases between the two germline ends. This chain's CDR3 is CATLRGGPGDTQYF. The CDR3 nucleotides are TGTGCCACCCTTAGGGGGGGACCCGGAGATACGCAGTATTTT.

The J gene is TRBJ1-1, the V gene TRBV6-1; 7 bases agree with TRBD1. The germline V gene has CDR1 MNHNS and CDR2 SASEGT. The CDR3 consists of 15 residues. With 3 bases clipped from V and 1 base from J, the junction kept 5 bases outside the gene matches. The CDR3 DNA follows: TGTGCCAGCAGTGAGCCAGGGGGAAGGAACACTGAAGCTTTCTTT. Translation gives CASSEPGGRNTEAFF.

This clone was found a few times. The CDR3: CASSYTDRGPYEQYF. The DNA of the CDR3 is TGTGCCAGCAGCTATACAGACAGGGGCCCCTACGAGCAGTACTTC. V usage is TRBV5-4 and J usage is TRBJ2-7; 8 nucleotides align to TRBD1. Germline trimming cut 3 bases from V and 2 bases from J; bases unmatched to any gene: 7. The CDR3 is 15 residues long. Germline V CDR1 and CDR2: SGHNT, YYREEE (reference sequence).

For the CDR3, the DNA is TGTGCCAGCAGCCCGGGACAAGACTATGGCTACACCTTC. It translates to CASSPGQDYGYTF. The chain has TRBV7-9 and TRBJ1-2, with D possibly matching TRBD1 (6 bases). The CDR3 runs to 13 residues. Germline lookup yields CDR1 SEHNR and CDR2 FQNEAQ (reference sequence). The germline V and J ends were trimmed by 5 bases and 3 bases, with 10 bases remaining between them.

This clone has only one observation. V gene TRBV6-5 combines with J gene TRBJ1-4; D may be TRBD1 (5 bases). CDR3 length equals 15 residues. In germline, CDR1 is MNHEY, CDR2 SVGAGI. Trimming stripped 6 bases from V and 12 bases from J, with 23 bases between. CDR3 sequence: CASRGLGAGREELFF. The CDR3 nucleotides read TGTGCCAGCAGGGGGCTAGGAGCAGGCCGAGAAGAACTGTTTTTT.

The chain recombines TRBV3-1 (or the pseudogene TRBV3-2) with TRBJ2-1; 12 bases align to TRBD2. Germline V CDR1 and CDR2: LGHDT, YNNKEL (reference sequence). V gave up 5 bases and J gave up 6 bases; unmatched junction bases: 2. The CDR3 runs 14 residues. DNA of the CDR3: TGTGCCAGCAGCGGACTAGCGGGGTTCAATGAGCAGTTCTTC. Translated, it gives CASSGLAGFNEQFF.

The gene calls are TRBV7-3 and TRBJ1-2, with a tentative D call TRBD1 (5 bases). CDR3 size: 13 residues. V lost 5 bases to trimming and J lost 3 bases, with 10 bases between them. Germline V gene lookup returns CDR1 SGHTA and CDR2 FQGTGA. The CDR3 loop reads CASSPGLHYGYTF. In DNA form, the CDR3 reads TGTGCCAGCAGCCCAGGGTTGCACTATGGCTACACCTTC.

The rearrangement uses TRBV28 and TRBJ2-1; 9 positions match TRBD2. V was clipped by 4 bases and J by 0 bases; unmatched bases: 7. Germline V lookup: CDR1 MDHEN, CDR2 SYDVKM. The length of the CDR3 is 17 residues. CDR3 amino acids: CASSSGLASSSYNEQFF. Here the CDR3 DNA reads TGTGCCAGCAGTTCAGGACTAGCGTCGAGCTCCTACAATGAGCAGTTCTTC.

V is TRBV12-3 or TRBV12-4 and J is TRBJ1-1, with D tentatively TRBD1 (6 bases). Trimming removed 7 bases from V and 1 base from J, with 10 bases in between. This CDR3 is 13 amino acids long. CDR3 bases: TGTGCCAGCAAGTTAGGGGGGAACACTGAAGCTTTCTTT. Translating gives CASKLGGNTEAFF.